Each of the 4 T cell receptor beta chains below was sequenced from the same sample in a study of T cell clonality in common variable immunodeficiency. Using immunoSEQ multiplex PCR, the repertoire was profiled, and TCRdb retains in-frame clones only, with some absent. The table lists some 33,000 clones, with no singletons. The sample consisted of peripheral blood mononuclear cells. The source of these receptors is a person aged 18 to 69 in good health.

At least ten counts were recorded for this clone. Read data end 3 residues before the CDR3 end; the end is taken from the germline J gene. The chain links TRBV5-1 to TRBJ2-5; 7 bases align to TRBD2. The junction had 4 bases not matched to a gene; V was cut back by 4 bases and J by 1 base. Germline lookup yields CDR1 SGHRS and CDR2 YFSETQ. The CDR3 length is 14 residues. CDR3 residues: CASSGGLLQETQYF. The DNA read from the CDR3 is TGCGCCAGCAGCGGGGGACTACTCCAAGAGACC.

In this sample, this clone turned up many times. The read comes to an end 3 residues before the CDR3 does, leaving the germline J gene to fill in the end. This chain connects TRBV5-4 to TRBJ2-2, with 8 bases identical to TRBD1. Trimming cost V 6 bases and J 5 bases; bases outside gene matches: 12. CDR3 size: 16 residues. Germline CDR1 and CDR2: SGHNT and YYREEE (reference sequence). CDR3 DNA, as far as it was read: TGTGCCAGCACCACAAGACAGGGGACAGGAACCGGGGAG. Translated, it gives CASTTRQGTGTGE. In full, the CDR3 is CASTTRQGTGTGELFF. Drawing the rest from reference TRBV5-4 and TRBJ2-2, the complete variable domain is ETGVTQSPTHLIKTRGQQVTLRCSSQSGHNTVSWYQQALGQGPQFIFQYYREEENGRGNFPPRFSGLQFPNYSSELNVNALELDDSALYLCASTTRQGTGTGELFFGEGSRLTVL.

This clone has ten or more counts. The CDR3 extends 3 residues past the end of the read, so its final part is completed from the germline J gene. V usage is TRBV30 and J usage is TRBJ1-1, with D possibly matching TRBD1 (5 bases). CDR1 is GTSNPN, CDR2 SVGIG, per germline (reference sequence). This CDR3 contains 15 residues. Trimming shortened V by 8 bases and J by 5 bases, and 24 bases separated the two germline ends. The CDR3 DNA, read in part, is TGTGCCCTAGAACCTGGGGACGGCGGGGGAACTGAA. Translated: CALEPGDGGGTE. The CDR3 as a whole reads CALEPGDGGGTEAFF. Complete variable domain (other parts from reference TRBV30 and TRBJ1-1): SQTIHQWPATLVQPVGSPLSLECTVEGTSNPNLYWYRQAAGRGLQLLFYSVGIGQISSEVPQNLSASRPQDRQFILSSKKLLLSDSGFYLCALEPGDGGGTEAFFGQGTRLTVV.

In this sample, this clone turned up many times. CDR3 bases read: TGTGCCAGCAGCTTAGAAGCGGGCGGCGTATACGAG. Translation: CASSLEAGGVYE. The whole CDR3 sequence is CASSLEAGGVYEQYF. V usage is TRBV11-2 and J usage is TRBJ2-7; weak D call: TRBD2 (6 bases). The read terminates 3 residues before the CDR3 end, so the remaining end is supplied by the germline J gene. Germline assignment: CDR1 SGHAT and CDR2 FQNNGV. V was shortened by 0 bases and J by 4 bases, with 13 bases between the two germline ends. The CDR3 is made up of 15 amino acids.